Each of the 10 T cell receptor beta chains below was sequenced from the same sample in a study of cytomegalovirus exposure and HLA in healthy donors. Sequencing used immunoSEQ multiplex PCR; TCRdb keeps in-frame clones, though not all of them. The table has about 270,000 clones, about 86% seen once. Sequenced: PBMCs. The receptors here all came from a woman aged 18-29 years in good health and CMV-seronegative.

This clone appeared a single time. The chain links TRBV7-6 to TRBJ2-1; D is undetermined. The CDR3 has 13 amino acids. V was cut by 5 bases and J by 3 bases, with 8 bases left in between. Looked up from germline, CDR1 is SGHVS and CDR2 is FNYEAQ. This CDR3 reads CASSPRSYNEQFF. CDR3 sequence (DNA): TGTGCCAGCAGCCCCAGAAGCTACAATGAGCAGTTCTTC.

The chain combines TRBV7-6 with TRBJ2-1, with a tentative D call TRBD1 (6 bases). Trimming took off 4 bases at V and 8 bases at J, with 15 bases between the two ends. CDR1 is SGHVS and CDR2 is FNYEAQ in the germline V gene. The CDR3 is made up of 14 amino acids. The DNA for the CDR3 is TGTGCCAGCAGCTCCATCCCAGGGGCGGATGAGCAGTTCTTC. This codes for CASSSIPGADEQFF.

The rearrangement links TRBV7-8 to TRBJ2-3; TRBD2 matches at 13 bases. Looked up from germline, CDR1 is SGHVS and CDR2 is FQNEAQ. V shed 4 bases, J shed 1 base, and the junction held 8 bases outside the gene matches. The CDR3 length is 18 residues. In nucleotides, the CDR3 is TGTGCCAGCAGCTCCGGACTAGCGGGAGCCCTTGGCACAGATACGCAGTATTTT. Its translation is CASSSGLAGALGTDTQYF.

V usage is TRBV4-3 and J usage is TRBJ1-4, with D hard to call. This CDR3 contains 14 residues. V lost 1 base and J lost 1, with 4 bases in between. CDR1 is LGHNA and CDR2 is YSLEER in the germline V gene. DNA for the CDR3: TGCGCCAGCAGCCAAGGAGGAACTAATGAAAAACTGTTTTTT. Encoded protein: CASSQGGTNEKLFF.

This clone has a single count. The V call is TRBV9, the J call TRBJ1-2, with 8 bases matching TRBD1. Germline V gene data show CDR1 as SGDLS and CDR2 as YYNGEE. CDR3 length equals 17 residues. The J segment lost 1 base and the V segment lost 4 bases, leaving 12 bases of the junction unmatched. The CDR3 reads CASSTRGQGEDNYGYTF. The CDR3 nucleotides are TGTGCCAGCAGCACCCGCGGACAGGGAGAGGATAACTATGGCTACACCTTC.

The chain is built from TRBV27 and TRBJ1-5; a possible D gene is TRBD1 (5 bases). The germline gives CDR1 MNHEY, CDR2 SMNVEV (reference sequence). The CDR3 contains 16 residues. The CDR3 here is CASGPGVGESNQPQHF. The CDR3 DNA sequence: TGTGCGAGTGGCCCGGGGGTTGGTGAGAGCAATCAGCCCCAGCATTTT.

The chain combines TRBV11-2 with TRBJ2-7; possibly TRBD2 for D (6 bases). V lost 5 bases and J lost 9, with 23 bases in between. The CDR3 runs to 15 residues. CDR1 is SGHAT, CDR2 FQNNGV, per germline. The DNA of the CDR3 is TGTGCCAGCAGCCCTTCCGCTTGGCAGGGCGGGGTGCAGTACTTC. This sequence encodes CASSPSAWQGGVQYF. The full variable domain, rest sourced from reference TRBV11-2 and TRBJ2-7, is EAGVAQSPRYKIIEKRQSVAFWCNPISGHATLYWYQQILGQGPKLLIQFQNNGVVDDSQLPKDRFSAERLKGVDSTLKIQPAKLEDSAVYLCASSPSAWQGGVQYFGPGTRLTVT.

The chain has TRBV30 and TRBJ1-3, with D perhaps TRBD1 (6 bases). The CDR3 is 15 amino acids. V lost 3 bases to trimming and J lost 2 bases, with 14 bases between them. Germline loops: CDR1 GTSNPN, CDR2 SVGIG (reference sequence). The CDR3: CAWRTDRQAGNTIYF. CDR3 nucleotides: TGTGCCTGGAGGACCGACAGGCAGGCTGGAAACACCATATATTTT.

The CDR3 region is CASSEDSPNYGYTF. Here the CDR3 DNA reads TGTGCCAGCAGTGAAGACAGCCCTAACTATGGCTACACCTTC. The rearrangement joins TRBV2 to TRBJ1-2; D is unclear. Germline lookup yields CDR1 SNHLY and CDR2 FYNNEI. V lost 1 base, J lost 0 bases, and 6 bases lay in between. CDR3 size: 14 residues. Filled out from reference TRBV2 and TRBJ1-2, the complete variable domain reads EPEVTQTPSHQVTQMGQEVILRCVPISNHLYFYWYRQILGQKVEFLVSFYNNEISEKSEIFDDQFSVERPDGSNFTLKIRSTKLEDSAMYFCASSEDSPNYGYTFGSGTRLTVV.

The chain couples TRBV9 to TRBJ2-5; D may be TRBD2 (7 bases). The CDR3 contains 15 residues. V lost 2 bases, J lost 1 base, and 12 bases lay in between. Germline values: CDR1 SGDLS, CDR2 YYNGEE. The CDR3 region is CASSVAGAIQETQYF. As DNA, the CDR3 is TGTGCCAGCAGCGTCGCGGGGGCAATCCAAGAGACCCAGTACTTC.